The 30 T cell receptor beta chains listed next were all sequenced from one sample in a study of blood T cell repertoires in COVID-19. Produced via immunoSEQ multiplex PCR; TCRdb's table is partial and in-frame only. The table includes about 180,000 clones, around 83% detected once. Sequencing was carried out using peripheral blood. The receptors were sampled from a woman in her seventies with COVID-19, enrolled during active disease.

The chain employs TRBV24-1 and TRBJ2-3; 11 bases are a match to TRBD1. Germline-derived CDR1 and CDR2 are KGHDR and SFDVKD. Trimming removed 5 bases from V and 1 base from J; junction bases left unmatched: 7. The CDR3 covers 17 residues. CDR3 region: CATSVGQGAGGTDTQYF. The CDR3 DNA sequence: TGTGCCACCAGTGTCGGACAGGGGGCGGGAGGCACAGATACGCAGTATTTT.

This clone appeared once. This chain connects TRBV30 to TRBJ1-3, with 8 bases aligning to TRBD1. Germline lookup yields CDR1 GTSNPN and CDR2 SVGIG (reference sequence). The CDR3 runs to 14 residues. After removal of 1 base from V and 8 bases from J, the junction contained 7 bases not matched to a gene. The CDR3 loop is CAWSGSGGGHTIYF. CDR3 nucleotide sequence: TGTGCCTGGAGTGGATCAGGGGGCGGACACACCATATATTTT.

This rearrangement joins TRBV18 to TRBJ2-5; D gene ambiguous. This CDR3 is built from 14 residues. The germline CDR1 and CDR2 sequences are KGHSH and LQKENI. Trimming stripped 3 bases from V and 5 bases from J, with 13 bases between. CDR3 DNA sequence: TGTGCCAGCTCACCCGGGTCTCTTAGGGAGACCCAGTACTTC. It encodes CASSPGSLRETQYF. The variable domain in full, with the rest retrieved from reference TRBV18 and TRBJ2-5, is NAGVMQNPRHLVRRRGQEARLRCSPMKGHSHVYWYRQLPEEGLKFMVYLQKENIIDESGMPKERFSAEFPKEGPSILRIQQVVRGDSAAYFCASSPGSLRETQYFGPGTRLLVL.

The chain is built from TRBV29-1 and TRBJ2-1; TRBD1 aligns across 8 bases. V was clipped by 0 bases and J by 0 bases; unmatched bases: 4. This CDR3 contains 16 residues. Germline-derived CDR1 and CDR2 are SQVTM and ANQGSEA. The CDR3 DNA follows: TGCAGCGTTGAAGAGCGGACAGGGAGCTCCTACAATGAGCAGTTCTTC. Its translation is CSVEERTGSSYNEQFF.

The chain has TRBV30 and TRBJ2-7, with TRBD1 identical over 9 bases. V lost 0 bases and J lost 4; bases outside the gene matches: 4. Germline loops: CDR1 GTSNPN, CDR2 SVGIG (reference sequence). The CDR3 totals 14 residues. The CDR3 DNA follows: TGTGCCTGGAGTGTAGGGACAGGGAAGTACGAGCAGTACTTC. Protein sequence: CAWSVGTGKYEQYF.

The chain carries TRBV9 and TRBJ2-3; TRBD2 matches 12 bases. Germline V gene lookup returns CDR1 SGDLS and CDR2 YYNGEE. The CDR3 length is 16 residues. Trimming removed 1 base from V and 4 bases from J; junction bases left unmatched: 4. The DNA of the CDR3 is TGTGCCAGCAGCGTACAACTAGCGGGAGGCGCAGATACGCAGTATTTT. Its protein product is CASSVQLAGGADTQYF. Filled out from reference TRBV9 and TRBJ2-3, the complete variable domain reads DSGVTQTPKHLITATGQRVTLRCSPRSGDLSVYWYQQSLDQGLQFLIQYYNGEERAKGNILERFSAQQFPDLHSELNLSSLELGDSALYFCASSVQLAGGADTQYFGPGTRLTVL.

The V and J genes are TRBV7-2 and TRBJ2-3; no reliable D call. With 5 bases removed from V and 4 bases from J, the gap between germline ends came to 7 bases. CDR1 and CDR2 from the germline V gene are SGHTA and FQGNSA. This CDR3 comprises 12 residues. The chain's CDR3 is CASSRRADTQYF. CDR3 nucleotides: TGTGCCAGCAGCCGACGGGCAGATACGCAGTATTTT.

The CDR3 is CASSSQGREAFF. DNA for the CDR3: TGTGCCAGCAGCTCACAGGGTCGTGAAGCTTTCTTT. The V call is TRBV11-1, the J call TRBJ1-1; tentatively, D is TRBD1 (6 bases). Per the germline V gene, CDR1 is SGHAT and CDR2 is FQDESV (reference sequence). The CDR3 totals 12 residues. Trimming stripped 4 bases from V and 7 bases from J, with 10 bases between.

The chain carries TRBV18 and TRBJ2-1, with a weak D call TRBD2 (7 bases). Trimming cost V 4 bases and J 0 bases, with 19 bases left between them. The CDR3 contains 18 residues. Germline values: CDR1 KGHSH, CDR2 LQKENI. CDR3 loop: CASSLRGASGSSYNEQFF. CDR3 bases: TGTGCCAGCTCACTTCGGGGGGCTAGCGGTAGCTCCTACAATGAGCAGTTCTTC. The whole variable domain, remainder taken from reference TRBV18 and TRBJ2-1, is NAGVMQNPRHLVRRRGQEARLRCSPMKGHSHVYWYRQLPEEGLKFMVYLQKENIIDESGMPKERFSAEFPKEGPSILRIQQVVRGDSAAYFCASSLRGASGSSYNEQFFGPGTRLTVL.

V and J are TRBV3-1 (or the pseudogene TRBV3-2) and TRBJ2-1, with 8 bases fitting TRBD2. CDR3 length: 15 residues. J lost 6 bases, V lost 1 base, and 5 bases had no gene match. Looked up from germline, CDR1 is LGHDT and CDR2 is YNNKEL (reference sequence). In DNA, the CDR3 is TGTGCCAGCAGCCAAGTACTAGCGGACCCCAATGAGCAGTTCTTC. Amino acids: CASSQVLADPNEQFF.

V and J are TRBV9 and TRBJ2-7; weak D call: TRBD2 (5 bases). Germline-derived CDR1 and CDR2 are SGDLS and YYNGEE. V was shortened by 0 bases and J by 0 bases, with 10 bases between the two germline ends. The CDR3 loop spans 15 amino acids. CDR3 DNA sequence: TGTGCCAGCAGCGTAGCTACGGGGAGCTCCTACGAGCAGTACTTC. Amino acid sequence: CASSVATGSSYEQYF.

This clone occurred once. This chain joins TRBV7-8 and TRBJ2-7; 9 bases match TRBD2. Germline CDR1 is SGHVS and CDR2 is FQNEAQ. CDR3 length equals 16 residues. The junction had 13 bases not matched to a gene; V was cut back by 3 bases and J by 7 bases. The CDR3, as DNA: TGTGCCAGCAGCTTCCAGATAGTTAGCGGGAGCGGTGAGCAGTACTTC. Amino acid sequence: CASSFQIVSGSGEQYF.

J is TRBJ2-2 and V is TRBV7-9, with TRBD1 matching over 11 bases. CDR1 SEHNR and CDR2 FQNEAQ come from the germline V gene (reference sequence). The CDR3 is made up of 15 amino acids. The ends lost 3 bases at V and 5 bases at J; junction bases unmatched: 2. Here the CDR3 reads CASSFGTGGTGELFF. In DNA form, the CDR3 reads TGTGCCAGCAGCTTCGGGACAGGGGGAACCGGGGAGCTGTTTTTT.

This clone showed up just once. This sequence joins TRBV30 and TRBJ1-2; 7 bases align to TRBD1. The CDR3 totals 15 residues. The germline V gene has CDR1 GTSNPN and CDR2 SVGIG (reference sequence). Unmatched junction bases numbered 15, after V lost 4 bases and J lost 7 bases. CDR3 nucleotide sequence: TGTGCCTGGATTAGGACAGGAGGTACAATATCTGGCTACACCTTC. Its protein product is CAWIRTGGTISGYTF. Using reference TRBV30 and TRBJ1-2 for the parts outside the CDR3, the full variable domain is SQTIHQWPATLVQPVGSPLSLECTVEGTSNPNLYWYRQAAGRGLQLLFYSVGIGQISSEVPQNLSASRPQDRQFILSSKKLLLSDSGFYLCAWIRTGGTISGYTFGSGTRLTVV.

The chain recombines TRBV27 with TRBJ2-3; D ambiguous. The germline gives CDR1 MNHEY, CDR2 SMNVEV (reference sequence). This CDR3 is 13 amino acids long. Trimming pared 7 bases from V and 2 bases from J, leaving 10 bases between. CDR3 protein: CASTRLDTDTQYF. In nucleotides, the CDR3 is TGTGCCAGCACCAGACTGGACACAGATACGCAGTATTTT.

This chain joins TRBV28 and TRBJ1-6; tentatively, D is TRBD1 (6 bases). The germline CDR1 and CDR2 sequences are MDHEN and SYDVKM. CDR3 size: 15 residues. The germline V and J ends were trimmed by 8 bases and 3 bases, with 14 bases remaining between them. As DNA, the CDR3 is TGTGCCAGCCGGGACACCGTTTTCTATAATTCACCCCTCCACTTT. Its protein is CASRDTVFYNSPLHF.

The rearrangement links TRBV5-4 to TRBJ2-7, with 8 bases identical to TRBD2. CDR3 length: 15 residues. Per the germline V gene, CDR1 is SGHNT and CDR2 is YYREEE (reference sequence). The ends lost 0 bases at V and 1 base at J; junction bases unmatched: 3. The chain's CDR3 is CASSLAGGTSYEQYF. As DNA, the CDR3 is TGTGCCAGCAGCTTGGCGGGAGGGACTTCCTACGAGCAGTACTTC.

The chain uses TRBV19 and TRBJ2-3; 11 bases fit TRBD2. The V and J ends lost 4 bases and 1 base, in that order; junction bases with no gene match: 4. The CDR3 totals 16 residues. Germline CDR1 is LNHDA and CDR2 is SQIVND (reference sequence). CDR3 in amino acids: CASSRGTSGGTDTQYF. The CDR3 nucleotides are TGTGCCAGTAGTAGGGGGACTAGCGGAGGCACAGATACGCAGTATTTT. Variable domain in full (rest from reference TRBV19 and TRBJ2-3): DGGITQSPKYLFRKEGQNVTLSCEQNLNHDAMYWYRQDPGQGLRLIYYSQIVNDFQKGDIAEGYSVSREKKESFPLTVTSAQKNPTAFYLCASSRGTSGGTDTQYFGPGTRLTVL.

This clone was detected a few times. The CDR3 spells CASSSPAGQYSNQPQHF. The CDR3 DNA sequence: TGTGCCAGCAGCTCCCCCGCTGGACAGTATAGCAATCAGCCCCAGCATTTT. V and J are TRBV7-2 and TRBJ1-5; D may be TRBD1 (6 bases). V shed 4 bases and J shed 0 bases, with 16 bases lying between them. The germline V gene encodes CDR1 SGHTA and CDR2 FQGNSA. CDR3 length: 17 residues.

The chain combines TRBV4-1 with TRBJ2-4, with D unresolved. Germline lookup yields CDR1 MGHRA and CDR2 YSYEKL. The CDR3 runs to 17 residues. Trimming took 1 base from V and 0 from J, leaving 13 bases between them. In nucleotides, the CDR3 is TGCGCCAGCAGCCAAGTGGTTGAGATATTAGCCAAAAACATTCAGTACTTC. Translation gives CASSQVVEILAKNIQYF.

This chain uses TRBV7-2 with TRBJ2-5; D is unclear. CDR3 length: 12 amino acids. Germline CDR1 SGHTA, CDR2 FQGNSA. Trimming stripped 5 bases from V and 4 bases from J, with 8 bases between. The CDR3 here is CASSGSRETQYF. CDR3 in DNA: TGTGCCAGCAGCGGTAGTAGAGAGACCCAGTACTTC. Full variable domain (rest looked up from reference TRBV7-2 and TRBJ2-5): GAGVSQSPSNKVTEKGKDVELRCDPISGHTALYWYRQSLGQGLEFLIYFQGNSAPDKSGLPSDRFSAERTGGSVSTLTIQRTQQEDSAVYLCASSGSRETQYFGPGTRLLVL.

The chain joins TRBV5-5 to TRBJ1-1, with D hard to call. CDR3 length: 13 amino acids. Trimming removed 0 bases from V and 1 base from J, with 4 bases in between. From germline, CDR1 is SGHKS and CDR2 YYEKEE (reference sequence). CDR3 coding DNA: TGTGCCAGCAGCTTGGGAGAGAACACTGAAGCTTTCTTT. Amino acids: CASSLGENTEAFF.

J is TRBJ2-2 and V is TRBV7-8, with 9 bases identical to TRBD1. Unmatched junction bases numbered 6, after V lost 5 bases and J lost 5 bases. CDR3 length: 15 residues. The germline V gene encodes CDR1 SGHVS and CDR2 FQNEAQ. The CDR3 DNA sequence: TGTGCCAGCAGCCCGGGGACAGGGCAAACCGGGGAGCTGTTTTTT. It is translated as CASSPGTGQTGELFF.

In DNA, the CDR3 is TGTGCCAGCAGTGAGCTCGTGAGGGGGCTCGGAGGCTACACCTTC. Its protein is CASSELVRGLGGYTF. The gene calls are TRBV2 and TRBJ1-2; 7 nucleotides align to TRBD1. The length of the CDR3 is 15 residues. CDR1 is SNHLY and CDR2 is FYNNEI in the germline V gene. The V gene end was trimmed by 3 bases and the J gene end by 8 bases; junction bases not matched to a gene: 12.

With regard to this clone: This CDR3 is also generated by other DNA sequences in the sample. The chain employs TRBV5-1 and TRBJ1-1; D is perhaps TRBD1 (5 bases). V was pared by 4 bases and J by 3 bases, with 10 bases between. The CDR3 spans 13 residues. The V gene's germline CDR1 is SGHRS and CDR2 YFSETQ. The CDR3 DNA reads TGCGCCAGCAGCCCAACAGGAGACACTGAAGCTTTCTTT. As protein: CASSPTGDTEAFF. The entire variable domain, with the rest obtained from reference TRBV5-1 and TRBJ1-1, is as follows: KAGVTQTPRYLIKTRGQQVTLSCSPISGHRSVSWYQQTPGQGLQFLFEYFSETQRNKGNFPGRFSGRQFSNSRSEMNVSTLELGDSALYLCASSPTGDTEAFFGQGTRLTVV.

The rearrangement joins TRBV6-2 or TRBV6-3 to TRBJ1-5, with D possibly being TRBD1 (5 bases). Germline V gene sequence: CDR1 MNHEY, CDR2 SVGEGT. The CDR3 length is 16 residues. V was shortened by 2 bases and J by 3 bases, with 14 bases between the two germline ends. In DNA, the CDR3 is TGTGCCAGCAGTTACCCTCGGGGGGATGTCAATCAGCCCCAGCATTTT. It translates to CASSYPRGDVNQPQHF.

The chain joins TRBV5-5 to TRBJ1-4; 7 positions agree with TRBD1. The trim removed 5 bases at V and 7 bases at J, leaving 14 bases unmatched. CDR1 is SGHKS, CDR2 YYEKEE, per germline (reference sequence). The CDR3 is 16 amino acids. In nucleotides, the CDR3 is TGTGCCAGCAGACGGGGACAGAACCAGGATGTTGAAAAACTGTTTTTT. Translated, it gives CASRRGQNQDVEKLFF.

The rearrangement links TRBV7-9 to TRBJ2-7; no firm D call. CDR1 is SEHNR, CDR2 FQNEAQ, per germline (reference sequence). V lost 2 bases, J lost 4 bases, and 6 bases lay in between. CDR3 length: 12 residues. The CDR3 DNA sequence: TGTGCCAGCAGCTTAACGGGTTACGAGCAGTACTTC. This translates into CASSLTGYEQYF. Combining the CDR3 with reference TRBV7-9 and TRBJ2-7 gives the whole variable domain DTGVSQNPRHKITKRGQNVTFRCDPISEHNRLYWYRQTLGQGPEFLTYFQNEAQLEKSRLLSDRFSAERPKGSFSTLEIQRTEQGDSAMYLCASSLTGYEQYFGPGTRLTVT.

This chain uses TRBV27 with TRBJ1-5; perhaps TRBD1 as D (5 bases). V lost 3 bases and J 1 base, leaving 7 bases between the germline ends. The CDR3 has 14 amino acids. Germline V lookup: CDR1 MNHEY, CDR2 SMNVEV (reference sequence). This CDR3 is CASSFRQSNQPQHF. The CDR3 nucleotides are TGTGCCAGCAGTTTTCGACAGAGCAATCAGCCCCAGCATTTT.

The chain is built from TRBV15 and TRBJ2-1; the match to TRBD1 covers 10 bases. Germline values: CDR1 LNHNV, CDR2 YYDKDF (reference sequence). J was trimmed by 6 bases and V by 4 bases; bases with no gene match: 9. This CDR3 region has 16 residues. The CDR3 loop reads CATSIAGTGVFNEQFF. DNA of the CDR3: TGTGCCACCAGCATCGCCGGGACAGGGGTGTTCAATGAGCAGTTCTTC. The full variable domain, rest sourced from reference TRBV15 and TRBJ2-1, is DAMVIQNPRYQVTQFGKPVTLSCSQTLNHNVMYWYQQKSSQAPKLLFHYYDKDFNNEADTPDNFQSRRPNTSFCFLDIRSPGLGDTAMYLCATSIAGTGVFNEQFFGPGTRLTVL.